The 15 T cell receptor beta chains given below trace back to one sample, sequenced in a study of CD8+ T cells in alopecia areata. Extracted from the samples, RNA was reverse transcribed into cDNA to serve as the sequencing template. Measured with immunoSEQ multiplex PCR; TCRdb has only the in-frame clones, and not every one. Here the sample spans some 150,000 clones, under 60% being singletons. The sequences come from CD8+ T cells sorted from blood, collected at week 0. These receptors originate from a human donor with alopecia areata.

This rearrangement joins TRBV11-2 to TRBJ1-1, with D possibly being TRBD1 (5 bases). The length of the CDR3 is 14 residues. Trimming shortened V by 5 bases and J by 4 bases, and 14 bases separated the two germline ends. CDR1 and CDR2 from the germline V gene are SGHAT and FQNNGV. CDR3 nucleotides: TGTGCCAGCAGCAGGGGCCGGGGGGGCACTGAAGCTTTCTTT. This codes for CASSRGRGGTEAFF.

The chain recombines TRBV4-3 with TRBJ2-7, with TRBD2 matching over 9 bases. V dropped 8 bases and J dropped 6; count of bases not matched to a gene: 11. The CDR3 extends over 14 amino acids. Germline V gene sequence: CDR1 LGHNA, CDR2 YSLEER. The CDR3 region is CASRPERGVGEQYF. The CDR3 DNA reads TGCGCCAGCCGGCCCGAGCGGGGGGTTGGCGAGCAGTACTTC.

This clone appeared a few times. The chain is built from TRBV29-1 and TRBJ1-2, with D perhaps TRBD1 (5 bases). The CDR3 has 12 residues. V lost 3 bases and J 11 bases, leaving 16 bases between the germline ends. The germline V gene has CDR1 SQVTM and CDR2 ANQGSEA. The CDR3 sequence: CSVDSRSRGYTF. In nucleotides, the CDR3 is TGCAGCGTTGATTCGCGATCCCGGGGGTACACCTTC.

The CDR3 region has the DNA TGTGCCAGCAGCTTACTGTCCGGGGTTGTTACTGAAGCTTTCTTT. Translation gives CASSLLSGVVTEAFF. The chain combines TRBV7-8 with TRBJ1-1; D remains ambiguous. The CDR3 totals 15 residues. Trimming stripped 2 bases from V and 5 bases from J, with 15 bases between. CDR1 is SGHVS and CDR2 is FQNEAQ in the germline V gene.

The rearrangement joins TRBV25-1 to TRBJ1-4, with D perhaps matching TRBD1 (5 bases). The CDR3 has 12 amino acids. Germline CDR1 reads MGHDK; CDR2 reads SYGVNS. The V end lost 1 base, the J end lost 8 bases, and 5 bases lay between the germline ends. CDR3: CASSEWGEKLFF. DNA for the CDR3: TGTGCCAGCAGTGAATGGGGGGAAAAACTGTTTTTT. The entire variable domain, with the rest obtained from reference TRBV25-1 and TRBJ1-4, is as follows: EADIYQTPRYLVIGTGKKITLECSQTMGHDKMYWYQQDPGMELHLIHYSYGVNSTEKGDLSSESTVSRIRTEHFPLTLESARPSHTSQYLCASSEWGEKLFFGSGTQLSVL.

This clone was observed a handful of times. This chain joins TRBV29-1 and TRBJ2-3; 14 bases agree with TRBD2. Germline CDR1 and CDR2: SQVTM and ANQGSEA. Trimming cost V 7 bases and J 6 bases; bases outside gene matches: 9. The length of the CDR3 is 15 residues. The DNA for the CDR3 is TGCAGCGCCCTGACTAGCGGGGGGGCTCAGGATACGCAGTATTTT. This encodes CSALTSGGAQDTQYF.

There are a few counts of this clone. The J gene is TRBJ2-2, the V gene TRBV4-3; D remains ambiguous. Germline V gene lookup returns CDR1 LGHNA and CDR2 YSLEER. The CDR3 is 13 residues long. The V end lost 3 bases, the J end lost 2 bases, and 4 bases lay between the germline ends. CDR3 sequence (DNA): TGCGCCAGCAGCCAGACTAACACCGGGGAGCTGTTTTTT. It codes for CASSQTNTGELFF.

The J gene is TRBJ1-1, the V gene TRBV4-3, with D uncertain. The CDR3 runs 13 residues. CDR1 is LGHNA and CDR2 is YSLEER in the germline V gene. V gave up 2 bases and J gave up 5 bases, with 9 bases separating them. The CDR3 loop is CASSQTSVTEAFF. The CDR3 DNA sequence: TGCGCCAGCAGCCAAACGTCAGTAACTGAAGCTTTCTTT.

There are a few counts of this clone. The chain uses TRBV7-8 and TRBJ2-7; no clear D gene. V was clipped by 5 bases and J by 1 base, with 15 bases between them. Germline lookup yields CDR1 SGHVS and CDR2 FQNEAQ. This CDR3 contains 15 residues. The CDR3 reads CASSPVGAGSYEQYF. DNA of the CDR3: TGTGCCAGCAGCCCAGTCGGAGCTGGGTCCTACGAGCAGTACTTC.

The DNA of the CDR3 is TGTGCCAGCAGCTTAGCCTCCAAAAACATTCAGTACTTC. Its protein is CASSLASKNIQYF. The gene calls are TRBV7-9 and TRBJ2-4; D not resolved. V gave up 0 bases and J gave up 2 bases, with 2 bases separating them. The CDR3 sequence is 13 residues long. Germline values: CDR1 SEHNR, CDR2 FQNEAQ (reference sequence).

This clone was counted only a few times. The genes are TRBV29-1 and TRBJ1-2; 10 positions match TRBD1. The CDR3 has 13 residues. With 6 bases clipped from V and 3 bases from J, the junction kept 4 bases outside the gene matches. CDR1 is SQVTM and CDR2 is ANQGSEA in the germline V gene. CDR3 bases: TGCAGCGTCGGGACAGGGGAGGACTATGGCTACACCTTC. Protein sequence: CSVGTGEDYGYTF.

This chain connects TRBV5-1 to TRBJ1-2; the D is unclear. Trimming shortened V by 0 bases and J by 4 bases, and 10 bases separated the two germline ends. Germline V gene sequence: CDR1 SGHRS, CDR2 YFSETQ. The CDR3 totals 14 residues. CDR3 in DNA: TGCGCCAGCAGCTTGGAGCCAGCCGTCTATGGCTACACCTTC. This encodes CASSLEPAVYGYTF.

This clone was found a few times. V gene TRBV27 combines with J gene TRBJ2-7; TRBD2 aligns across 7 bases. Germline V gives CDR1 MNHEY, CDR2 SMNVEV (reference sequence). This CDR3 region has 15 residues. The junction had 12 bases not matched to a gene; V was cut back by 5 bases and J by 5 bases. The CDR3 region is CASSPRAGREDEQYF. CDR3 sequence (DNA): TGTGCCAGCAGTCCCCGGGCAGGGAGGGAAGACGAGCAGTACTTC.

This clone was detected once. This chain joins TRBV7-8 and TRBJ1-5, with D possibly TRBD1 on 6 matching bases. Trimming stripped 7 bases from V and 3 bases from J, with 22 bases between. Germline V lookup: CDR1 SGHVS, CDR2 FQNEAQ. This CDR3 is built from 17 residues. The CDR3 reads CASIETVGQRPNQPQHF. The DNA of the CDR3 is TGTGCCAGCATAGAGACGGTGGGACAACGGCCCAATCAGCCCCAGCATTTT.

The V gene is TRBV11-2, the J gene TRBJ1-2; tentatively, D is TRBD1 (6 bases). CDR3 size: 14 residues. Germline values: CDR1 SGHAT, CDR2 FQNNGV. Trimming took off 0 bases at V and 8 bases at J, with 13 bases between the two ends. CDR3 loop: CASSLEAGAEGYTF. The CDR3 DNA reads TGTGCCAGCAGCTTAGAAGCAGGGGCGGAGGGCTACACCTTC.